This T cell receptor beta chain came from a study of blood T cell repertoires in COVID-19. Sequencing was performed with immunoSEQ multiplex PCR; in TCRdb, only in-frame clones are kept and a portion is missing. This table has 250,000 to 350,000 clones, roughly 85% appearing once. The V and J ends lost 3 bases and 3 bases, in that order; junction bases with no gene match: 5. Germline V CDR1 and CDR2: SGDLS, YYNGEE. This CDR3 region has 15 residues. Participant age was roughly 18 to 95 years, and participants resided in around 24 US areas. Donors in Cohort 3 counted as recovered after two negative PCRs, clearance, or symptom resolution.

The chain recombines TRBV9 with TRBJ2-1; 8 nucleotides line up with TRBD1. The sequenced sample consisted of PBMCs or T cells enriched from blood (not recorded which). This clonotype originated in a woman in her thirties who had recovered from COVID-19. CDR3 amino acids: CASSAQGAGYNEQFF. In nucleotides, the CDR3 is TGTGCCAGCAGCGCCCAGGGGGCGGGCTACAATGAGCAGTTCTTC.